The rows below give T cell receptor beta chains drawn from one sample of a study of Ad26.COV2.S vaccination and SARS-CoV-2 variants. Here immunoSEQ multiplex PCR was the method, and the copy in TCRdb shows in-frame clones only, minus some. The sample yields some 180,000 clones, 70% to 90% seen once. This sample comprised peripheral blood, obtained after recovery from COVID-19. The receptor source for this set is a human donor who had recovered from COVID-19. The CDR3 runs from the conserved cysteine through the conserved F or W. A D gene is named only where the DNA matches it firmly. Rows give clone size only sometimes, using once, few, many, or a class for an expanded clone.

v_call	clone_size	j_call	d_call	cdr3_nt	cdr3_aa
TRBV6-4	NA	TRBJ2-1	NA	TGTGCCAGCAGTGACAGTTACAATGAGCAGTTCTTC	CASSDSYNEQFF
TRBV6-5	NA	TRBJ2-2	NA	TGTGCCAGCATCGCGACCGGGGAGCTGTTTTTT	CASIATGELFF
TRBV7-9	NA	TRBJ1-2	NA	TGTGCCAGCAGCTTAGTAAACAGGCACCTTTATGGCTACACCTTC	CASSLVNRHLYGYTF
TRBV7-9	few	TRBJ2-2	NA	TGTGCCAGCAGCTTAGGAGACGGGTCCGGGGAGCTGTTTTTT	CASSLGDGSGELFF
TRBV7-9	NA	TRBJ1-1	NA	TGTGCCAGCAGCTTACAGGAAGAAGCTTTCTTT	CASSLQEEAFF
TRBV2	NA	TRBJ2-2	TRBD2	TGTGCCAGCAGTGAAGGGACTAGCGGGAGCGGTACCGGGGAGCTGTTTTTT	CASSEGTSGSGTGELFF
TRBV11-1	once	TRBJ2-1	TRBD2	TGTGCCAGCAGCTCTCGGGGGGGCCTGGGGAATGAGCAGTTCTTC	CASSSRGGLGNEQFF
TRBV7-3	NA	TRBJ2-3	NA	TGTGCCAGCAGCCCTTCAACAGATACGCAGTATTTT	CASSPSTDTQYF
TRBV5-1	NA	TRBJ2-1	TRBD2	TGCGCCAGCAGCTTCGGGCGGGGGGGCTCCTACAATGAGCAGTTCTTC	CASSFGRGGSYNEQFF
TRBV27	few	TRBJ1-1	NA	TGTGCCAGCAGTTTAGGGGGGAACACTGAAGCTTTCTTT	CASSLGGNTEAFF
TRBV2	NA	TRBJ1-1	TRBD1	TGTGCCAGCAGTGATCTCCGACAGGGGAAAGTGGGCACTGAAGCTTTCTTT	CASSDLRQGKVGTEAFF
TRBV2	NA	TRBJ2-3	NA	TGTGCCAGCAGCTACGGGCTAGCCCCAAGCACAGATACGCAGTATTTT	CASSYGLAPSTDTQYF
TRBV7-2	NA	TRBJ2-7	TRBD1	TGTGCCAGCAGCTCGAGACAGGGGCCCTACGAGCAGTACTTC	CASSSRQGPYEQYF
TRBV27	NA	TRBJ2-2	TRBD1	TGTGCCAGCAAGACAGGGGGTCACGGGGAGCTGTTTTTT	CASKTGGHGELFF
TRBV7-2	NA	TRBJ2-5	NA	TGTGCCAGCAGCTCGACTAGAACACAGACCCAGTACTTC	CASSSTRTQTQYF
TRBV15	once	TRBJ2-4	NA	TGTGCCACCAGCAGCCCAGGGGGCGGGAGTTCGAACATTCAGTACTTC	CATSSPGGGSSNIQYF
TRBV30	NA	TRBJ2-4	NA	TGTGCCTGGACCCCAGGGGGGGGCAGGGCCAAAAACATTCAGTACTTC	CAWTPGGGRAKNIQYF
TRBV18	NA	TRBJ2-1	NA	TGTGCCAGCTCACCTCGGGGGGCCCACAATGAGCAGTTCTTC	CASSPRGAHNEQFF
TRBV30	few	TRBJ1-5	TRBD1	TGTGCCTGGAGTCAGGACAGGGCCGATCAGCCCCAGCATTTT	CAWSQDRADQPQHF
TRBV5-1	once	TRBJ2-2	TRBD2	TGCGCCAGCAGCTTAGTCCCGGGACTAGGAGAAAGAGGCGGGGAGCTGTTTTTT	CASSLVPGLGERGGELFF
TRBV28	once	TRBJ2-1	TRBD2	TGTGCCAGCAGTTTAGGCGGGGGGGCCTACAATGAGCAGTTCTTC	CASSLGGGAYNEQFF
TRBV15	NA	TRBJ1-6	NA	TGTGCCACCAGCAGAGCGACCTCACCCCTCCACTTT	CATSRATSPLHF
TRBV20-1	NA	TRBJ1-1	NA	TGCAGTGCTAGTTGGGGTTTGAACACTGAAGCTTTCTTT	CSASWGLNTEAFF
TRBV5-4	NA	TRBJ2-2	NA	TGTGCCAGCAGCCTCCGGGACCGAACCGGGGAGCTGTTTTTT	CASSLRDRTGELFF
TRBV2	NA	TRBJ2-1	TRBD2	TGTGCCAGCAGTGAAACCCCCGGACTAGCCTACAATGAGCAGTTCTTC	CASSETPGLAYNEQFF
TRBV5-1	NA	TRBJ1-1	TRBD1	TGCGCCAGCAGTCCCAGGGGGCAAACTGAAGCTTTCTTT	CASSPRGQTEAFF
TRBV11-1	NA	TRBJ1-1	TRBD1	TGTGCCAGCAGCTTCCAGGGGGCGGTTGTAGCTTTCTTT	CASSFQGAVVAFF
TRBV19	NA	TRBJ2-3	NA	TGTGCCAGTAGTATTGGCCCTCTGGGCACAGATACGCAGTATTTT	CASSIGPLGTDTQYF
TRBV9	NA	TRBJ2-2	TRBD2	TGTGCCAGCAGCGTAGAAGCGGGATACACCGGGGAGCTGTTTTTT	CASSVEAGYTGELFF
TRBV5-1	once	TRBJ2-7	NA	TGCGCCAGCAGCTTGCAGGGCGGGACACACTACGAGCAGTACTTC	CASSLQGGTHYEQYF
TRBV4-1	NA	TRBJ2-2	TRBD1	TGCGCCAGCAGCCACCCGACAGGGATCACCGGGGAGCTGTTTTTT	CASSHPTGITGELFF
TRBV19	NA	TRBJ1-4	NA	TGTGCCAGTAGAAGTTTCGGTGCAACTAATGAAAAACTGTTTTTT	CASRSFGATNEKLFF